Following are 20 T cell receptor beta chains from one sample sequenced in a study of PD-1 blockade in classical Hodgkin lymphoma. Indicated time point: cycle 4 day 1 (C4D1), after around six weeks of nivolumab. Every patient had relapsed following autologous stem cell transplantation, and cohorts differed in brentuximab vedotin exposure. Thawed PBMCs were the source of CD8+ T cells, obtained through magnetic negative selection. Profiled with immunoSEQ multiplex PCR; TCRdb holds only in-frame clones, not every one. The sample lists about 8,400 clones, around 83% occurring once. The source was CD8+ T cells from blood, collected before the fourth cycle of nivolumab. All receptors derive from a human donor with classical Hodgkin lymphoma.

The CDR3 coding sequence is TGCGCCAGCCGCCCGGGACGGATGAACACTGAAGCTTTCTTT. This codes for CASRPGRMNTEAFF. The chain uses TRBV5-1 and TRBJ1-1; D is possibly TRBD1 (5 bases). CDR1 and CDR2 from the germline V gene are SGHRS and YFSETQ. The CDR3 contains 14 residues. V dropped 7 bases and J dropped 0 bases, with 13 bases sitting between them.

The chain couples TRBV7-9 to TRBJ1-3; 7 nucleotides agree with TRBD1. The CDR3 totals 18 residues. Germline CDR1 is SEHNR and CDR2 is FQNEAQ (reference sequence). The J segment lost 1 base and the V segment lost 7 bases, leaving 16 bases of the junction unmatched. The DNA of the CDR3 is TGTGCCAGCAAGAAAGGATACCCGGGACAGCGTTCTGGAAACACCATATATTTT. Its protein is CASKKGYPGQRSGNTIYF.

The chain joins TRBV6-6 to TRBJ1-1; D gene ambiguous. Trimming left V 1 base short and J 6 bases short, with 12 bases between. The CDR3 is 14 residues long. Per the germline V gene, CDR1 is MNHNY and CDR2 is SVGAGI (reference sequence). The CDR3 DNA reads as TGTGCCAGCAGTTACTTGGGGATTGGGCCTGAAGCTTTCTTT. It specifies CASSYLGIGPEAFF.

CDR3 DNA: TGTGCCAGCAGCTTGGGACTAGCGACGGTTGGGCAGTTCTTC. Its protein is CASSLGLATVGQFF. This chain uses TRBV5-5 with TRBJ2-1; 8 bases fit TRBD2. This CDR3 spans 14 amino acids. CDR1 and CDR2 from the germline V gene are SGHKS and YYEKEE (reference sequence). V gave up 0 bases and J gave up 12 bases; unmatched junction bases: 8.

The CDR3 sequence is CASSLQVLSSEAFF. Written as DNA, the CDR3 is TGTGCCAGCAGCTTACAGGTTTTGAGCTCTGAAGCTTTCTTT. V and J are TRBV6-5 and TRBJ1-1, with TRBD1 as a possible D gene (5 bases). The V end was cut by 6 bases, the J end by 6 bases, with 17 bases between. CDR3 size: 14 residues. Germline CDR1 MNHEY, CDR2 SVGAGI.

The chain carries TRBV28 and TRBJ2-5; no definite D call. V shed 6 bases and J shed 5 bases, with 7 bases lying between them. CDR1 and CDR2 from the germline V gene are MDHEN and SYDVKM. The CDR3 runs 11 residues. The CDR3 region has the DNA TGTGCCAGCAGCCGTCCGGAGACCCAGTACTTC. Encoded protein: CASSRPETQYF. The full variable domain, rest sourced from reference TRBV28 and TRBJ2-5, is DVKVTQSSRYLVKRTGEKVFLECVQDMDHENMFWYRQDPGLGLRLIYFSYDVKMKEKGDIPEGYSVSREKKERFSLILESASTNQTSMYLCASSRPETQYFGPGTRLLVL.

The chain couples TRBV18 to TRBJ2-5; D possibly uses TRBD1 or TRBD2 (5 bases each). CDR1 and CDR2 from the germline V gene are KGHSH and LQKENI. The CDR3 runs to 13 residues. V was cut by 3 bases and J by 4 bases, with 9 bases left in between. In DNA form, the CDR3 reads TGTGCCAGCTCACCGCCGAGGGGAGAGACCCAGTACTTC. Translation gives CASSPPRGETQYF.

The chain carries TRBV5-4 and TRBJ2-1; 12 bases line up with TRBD1. Germline loops: CDR1 SGHNT, CDR2 YYREEE (reference sequence). The CDR3 runs to 14 residues. The trim removed 4 bases at V and 7 bases at J, leaving 3 bases unmatched. CDR3 amino acids: CASSRDRGLNEQFF. CDR3 in DNA: TGTGCCAGCAGCCGGGACAGGGGGCTTAATGAGCAGTTCTTC. Filled out from reference TRBV5-4 and TRBJ2-1, the complete variable domain reads ETGVTQSPTHLIKTRGQQVTLRCSSQSGHNTVSWYQQALGQGPQFIFQYYREEENGRGNFPPRFSGLQFPNYSSELNVNALELDDSALYLCASSRDRGLNEQFFGPGTRLTVL.

The chain combines TRBV5-6 with TRBJ2-7; D is unclear. The CDR3 is 14 amino acids. Between the trimmed V and J ends, which lost 0 bases and 2 bases, there was a span of 9 bases. Germline V gives CDR1 SGHDT, CDR2 YYEEEE. CDR3: CASSLGTSPYEQYF. The CDR3 DNA reads TGTGCCAGCAGCTTGGGAACGTCCCCCTACGAGCAGTACTTC.

The chain recombines TRBV7-9 with TRBJ1-2, with D tentatively TRBD1 (6 bases). In germline, CDR1 is SEHNR, CDR2 FQNEAQ (reference sequence). Trimming took off 5 bases at V and 7 bases at J, with 14 bases between the two ends. The CDR3 sequence is 13 residues long. The CDR3 DNA reads TGTGCCAGCAGCCGCAGGGGTTTTGGTGGCTACACCTTC. It specifies CASSRRGFGGYTF. Drawing the rest from reference TRBV7-9 and TRBJ1-2, the complete variable domain is DTGVSQNPRHKITKRGQNVTFRCDPISEHNRLYWYRQTLGQGPEFLTYFQNEAQLEKSRLLSDRFSAERPKGSFSTLEIQRTEQGDSAMYLCASSRRGFGGYTFGSGTRLTVV.

The rearrangement links TRBV5-6 to TRBJ2-3; TRBD1 matches 9 bases. Germline V gives CDR1 SGHDT, CDR2 YYEEEE. The CDR3 covers 16 residues. The trim removed 5 bases at V and 6 bases at J, leaving 13 bases unmatched. CDR3 amino acids: CASSLAGTGSWDTQYF. The CDR3 coding sequence is TGTGCCAGCAGTTTAGCCGGGACAGGGAGTTGGGATACGCAGTATTTT.

The genes are TRBV27 and TRBJ1-2, with TRBD1 matching 7 bases. The germline V gene has CDR1 MNHEY and CDR2 SMNVEV (reference sequence). This CDR3 spans 14 amino acids. V lost 8 bases and J lost 3; bases outside the gene matches: 9. The chain's CDR3 is CASRNTGVYYGYTF. CDR3 bases: TGTGCCAGCCGTAACACAGGGGTATACTATGGCTACACCTTC.

The V call is TRBV10-2, the J call TRBJ2-5, with 8 bases identical to TRBD1. This CDR3 contains 17 residues. Germline V gene lookup returns CDR1 WSHSY and CDR2 SAAADI. V shed 2 bases and J 3 bases; nucleotides not matched to a gene: 11. CDR3 loop: CASSEPSGGQAKETQYF. The CDR3 DNA sequence: TGCGCCAGCAGTGAGCCCTCTGGGGGACAGGCGAAAGAGACCCAGTACTTC.

This clone was detected only a few times. This chain connects TRBV7-3 to TRBJ2-1; D remains unclear. Germline assignment: CDR1 SGHTA and CDR2 FQGTGA. V was cut by 2 bases and J by 6 bases, with 8 bases left in between. The CDR3 sequence is 13 residues long. The CDR3 nucleotides are TGTGCCAGCAGCTTAGGCGCCCTCAATGAGCAGTTCTTC. Protein: CASSLGALNEQFF.

By share of the sample, this clone is medium-sized (0.01 to 0.1%). The V and J genes are TRBV6-4 and TRBJ2-2; D is ambiguous. The CDR3 totals 13 residues. The germline V gene has CDR1 MRHNA and CDR2 SNTAGT. With 3 bases removed from V and 4 bases from J, the gap between germline ends came to 6 bases. CDR3 in amino acids: CASSEQPTGELFF. In DNA, the CDR3 is TGTGCCAGCAGTGAACAGCCCACCGGGGAGCTGTTTTTT.

The chain couples TRBV13 to TRBJ2-3; 11 bases are a match to TRBD2. With V trimmed by 5 bases and J by 0 bases, 7 bases remained unmatched. The V gene's germline CDR1 is PRHDT and CDR2 FYEKMQ (reference sequence). This CDR3 has 17 residues. Here the CDR3 reads CASSQDTSGGSTDTQYF. The DNA for the CDR3 is TGTGCCAGCAGCCAAGATACTAGCGGGGGTAGCACAGATACGCAGTATTTT.

The chain couples TRBV5-1 to TRBJ1-2; weak D call: TRBD1 (6 bases). The CDR3 covers 15 residues. Germline assignment: CDR1 SGHRS and CDR2 YFSETQ. Deletions cut 5 bases from V and 4 bases from J, with 18 bases between. This CDR3 is CASRAGAGTRYGYTF. The CDR3 nucleotides are TGCGCCAGCAGGGCAGGGGCCGGGACCCGCTATGGCTACACCTTC.

This chain links TRBV7-8 with TRBJ2-3; TRBD2 agrees at 13 bases. Germline V gene data show CDR1 as SGHVS and CDR2 as FQNEAQ. This CDR3 is built from 16 residues. V was clipped by 5 bases and J by 1 base; unmatched bases: 3. The CDR3 sequence: CASSLGLAGGTDTQYF. The CDR3 DNA follows: TGTGCCAGCAGCCTAGGACTAGCGGGGGGCACAGATACGCAGTATTTT.

The table lists this clone with a count of one. The rearrangement joins TRBV5-6 to TRBJ1-1; the D gene is possibly TRBD1 (5 bases). V lost 4 bases to trimming and J lost 5 bases, with 12 bases between them. This CDR3 spans 13 amino acids. CDR1 SGHDT and CDR2 YYEEEE come from the germline V gene. CDR3 bases: TGTGCCAGCAGCGAGGGGAGGTTAACTGAAGCTTTCTTT. It translates to CASSEGRLTEAFF.

DNA for the CDR3: TGTGCCAGCAGCCCAAGTCGTAGCTCCTATAATTCACCCCTCCACTTT. As protein: CASSPSRSSYNSPLHF. The chain joins TRBV4-2 to TRBJ1-6; D gene uncertain. V was shortened by 4 bases and J by 0 bases, with 10 bases between the two germline ends. This CDR3 region has 16 residues. CDR1 and CDR2 from the germline V gene are LGHNA and YNFKEQ.